The 17 T cell receptor beta chains below were found in one sample sequenced in a study of T-cell memory formation after mild COVID-19. A single record per CDR3 protein comes from TCRdb applying MiXCR to the 5' RACE reads. The sample includes 270,000 or so distinct CDR3 sequences, around 17% of them seen just once. The specimen was PBMCs or a T cell subset sorted from them (not recorded which). These receptors originate from a man aged 18 to 30 who had mild COVID-19 (a few samples of this study predate the infection). Cell type and time point are not known.

V and J are TRBV2 and TRBJ1-5; 9 bases match TRBD1. CDR3 length: 15 amino acids. Germline V gene data show CDR1 as SNHLY and CDR2 as FYNNEI. The junction had 8 bases not matched to a gene; V was cut back by 11 bases and J by 0 bases. The DNA for the CDR3 is TGTGCCTCCCGGGACAGGGCCAATAGCAATCAGCCCCAGCATTTT. Encoded protein: CASRDRANSNQPQHF.

J is TRBJ2-7 and V is TRBV4-1, with 7 bases fitting TRBD2. This CDR3 contains 15 residues. Germline lookup yields CDR1 MGHRA and CDR2 YSYEKL. Trimming took 4 bases from V and 6 from J; bases not matched to a gene: 12. In nucleotides, the CDR3 is TGCGCCAGCAGCCTAGGGACGGGGGGTCTGGGCGAGCAGTACGTC. Translation gives CASSLGTGGLGEQYV.

V and J are TRBV7-9 and TRBJ1-4; D gene unclear. This CDR3 spans 15 amino acids. The V and J ends lost 1 base and 3 bases respectively, with 9 bases between them. Germline lookup yields CDR1 SEHNR and CDR2 FQNEAQ (reference sequence). The DNA for the CDR3 is TGTGCCAGCAGCTTAGGAACAGTCTCTAATGAAAAACTGTTTTTT. This translates into CASSLGTVSNEKLFF.

This clonotype occurred a few times. The rearrangement joins TRBV6-2 or TRBV6-3 to TRBJ2-2, with 7 positions matching TRBD1. The germline V gene has CDR1 MNHEY and CDR2 SVGEGT. CDR3 length: 17 amino acids. With V trimmed by 6 bases and J by 6 bases, 16 bases remained unmatched. The CDR3 DNA reads as TGTGCCAGCAGCCTCGAGGGGGCCAGACGAACATCCGGGGAGCTGTTTTTT. This sequence encodes CASSLEGARRTSGELFF.

This clonotype turned up a few times. The J gene is TRBJ2-6, the V gene TRBV7-2; 10 bases fit TRBD1. Unmatched junction bases numbered 10, after V lost 5 bases and J lost 3 bases. The germline V gene encodes CDR1 SGHTA and CDR2 FQGNSA. The CDR3 runs 18 residues. The CDR3 DNA reads as TGTGCCAGCAGCCCCCGGGACAGGGGTTTTTTTGGGGCCAACGTCCTGACTTTC. This gives the protein CASSPRDRGFFGANVLTF.

This clonotype was detected only a few times. The chain combines TRBV5-4 with TRBJ1-2, with a weak D call TRBD1 (5 bases). The V gene lost 1 base and the J gene lost 7 bases, with 14 bases spanning the gap. This CDR3 has 14 amino acids. Per germline, CDR1 SGHNT and CDR2 YYREEE (reference sequence). The CDR3: CASSLNSRAGGYTF. CDR3 bases: TGTGCCAGCAGCTTGAATTCCAGGGCTGGTGGCTACACCTTC.

The chain couples TRBV3-1 to TRBJ1-5, with D possibly matching TRBD1 (6 bases). This CDR3 has 14 amino acids. Germline V gene data show CDR1 as LGHDT and CDR2 as YNNKEL (reference sequence). The V end was cut by 1 base, the J end by 5 bases, with 9 bases between. CDR3 amino acids: CASSQGGADQPQHF. CDR3 DNA sequence: TGTGCCAGCAGCCAAGGGGGGGCGGATCAGCCCCAGCATTTT.

This rearrangement joins TRBV2 to TRBJ1-1; D may be TRBD1 (6 bases). The CDR3 is 12 amino acids. Germline V CDR1 and CDR2: SNHLY, FYNNEI. V shed 6 bases and J shed 5 bases, with 10 bases lying between them. The CDR3: CASRTGITEAFF. CDR3 DNA: TGTGCCAGCAGGACAGGTATTACTGAAGCTTTCTTT.

This clonotype was counted between two and nine times. The chain recombines TRBV27 with TRBJ2-7, with D possibly being TRBD1 (5 bases). Germline loops: CDR1 MNHEY, CDR2 SMNVEV (reference sequence). The CDR3 is 13 amino acids. Trimming stripped 6 bases from V and 1 base from J, with 10 bases between. The CDR3 sequence: CASSRVRSYEQYF. DNA for the CDR3: TGTGCCAGCAGCAGGGTCCGTTCCTACGAGCAGTACTTC.

Only a few counts were recorded for this clonotype. The chain is built from TRBV28 and TRBJ2-5, with 7 nucleotides matching TRBD2. The V segment lost 9 bases and the J segment 5 bases; nucleotides outside the gene matches: 9. CDR1 and CDR2 (germline): MDHEN, SYDVKM. The CDR3 is 13 residues long. CDR3 sequence reads: CASLKGGKETQYF. The CDR3 coding sequence is TGTGCCAGTCTCAAGGGAGGGAAGGAGACCCAGTACTTC.

V gene TRBV15 combines with J gene TRBJ2-1; TRBD1 agrees at 9 bases. V shed 1 base, J shed 7 bases, and the junction held 8 bases outside the gene matches. Germline CDR1 and CDR2: LNHNV and YYDKDF (reference sequence). CDR3 size: 16 residues. Here the CDR3 reads CATSRGRDRAENEQFF. CDR3 bases: TGTGCCACCAGCAGAGGCCGGGACAGGGCAGAAAATGAGCAGTTCTTC. Complete variable domain (other parts from reference TRBV15 and TRBJ2-1): DAMVIQNPRYQVTQFGKPVTLSCSQTLNHNVMYWYQQKSSQAPKLLFHYYDKDFNNEADTPDNFQSRRPNTSFCFLDIRSPGLGDTAMYLCATSRGRDRAENEQFFGPGTRLTVL.

The genes are TRBV9 and TRBJ2-7; D may match TRBD1 or TRBD2 (5 bases each). In germline, CDR1 is SGDLS, CDR2 YYNGEE. Trimming removed 2 bases from V and 2 bases from J, with 11 bases in between. CDR3 length equals 14 residues. The CDR3 sequence: CASSVTPGPYEQYF. Written as DNA, the CDR3 is TGTGCCAGCAGCGTGACACCGGGACCCTACGAGCAGTACTTC.

The rearrangement uses TRBV6-2 or TRBV6-3 and TRBJ1-5; D possibly corresponds to TRBD1 (6 bases). Germline-derived CDR1 and CDR2 are MNHEY and SVGEGT. Trimming pared 6 bases from V and 6 bases from J, leaving 21 bases between. The CDR3 is 16 amino acids. CDR3 nucleotide sequence: TGTGCCAGCAGAACCACCGATCGAGGGGGTAGTCAGCCCCAGCATTTT. Its translation is CASRTTDRGGSQPQHF.

A few counts support this clonotype. J is TRBJ2-4 and V is TRBV11-2, with TRBD1 as a possible D gene (6 bases). CDR3 length equals 15 residues. The V end lost 0 bases, the J end lost 11 bases, and 17 bases lay between the germline ends. CDR1 and CDR2 from the germline V gene are SGHAT and FQNNGV. CDR3 sequence reads: CASSLEQGIIAVQYF. Here the CDR3 DNA reads TGTGCCAGCAGCTTAGAACAGGGAATTATTGCTGTTCAGTACTTC.

The chain couples TRBV7-6 to TRBJ2-7; TRBD1 matches at 9 bases. Trimming took 1 base from V and 1 from J; bases not matched to a gene: 2. Germline V gene lookup returns CDR1 SGHVS and CDR2 FNYEAQ. CDR3 length: 15 amino acids. The CDR3 here is CASSLGTGASYEQYV. DNA for the CDR3: TGTGCCAGCAGCTTAGGGACAGGGGCATCCTACGAGCAGTACGTC.

This clonotype was counted a few times. The rearrangement joins TRBV19 to TRBJ2-1; D is unresolved. V dropped 5 bases and J dropped 3 bases, with 11 bases sitting between them. Germline CDR1 and CDR2: LNHDA and SQIVND (reference sequence). The length of the CDR3 is 14 residues. The CDR3: CASSGGPLYNEQFF. For the CDR3, the DNA is TGTGCCAGTAGTGGTGGTCCCCTCTACAATGAGCAGTTCTTC. The entire variable domain, with the rest obtained from reference TRBV19 and TRBJ2-1, is as follows: DGGITQSPKYLFRKEGQNVTLSCEQNLNHDAMYWYRQDPGQGLRLIYYSQIVNDFQKGDIAEGYSVSREKKESFPLTVTSAQKNPTAFYLCASSGGPLYNEQFFGPGTRLTVL.

This clonotype was counted between two and nine times. The CDR3 reads CASSIVPGGPLETQYF. The CDR3 DNA reads as TGTGCCAGTAGTATAGTTCCGGGGGGGCCATTGGAGACCCAGTACTTC. The chain combines TRBV19 with TRBJ2-5; 8 bases match TRBD2. Per germline, CDR1 LNHDA and CDR2 SQIVND (reference sequence). Germline trimming cut 1 base from V and 5 bases from J; bases unmatched to any gene: 9. This CDR3 is built from 16 residues.